This TCR beta chain appears in the sequencing data of a study of blood T cell repertoires in COVID-19. The wider study: Italy, Spain and the United States were the sources of the convalescent and acute COVID-19 samples.

The CDR3 has 12 amino acids. Trimming pared 4 bases from V and 3 bases from J, leaving 7 bases between. Germline V CDR1 and CDR2: SGHNT, YYREEE (reference sequence). The protocol was immunoSEQ multiplex PCR, while the TCRdb copy is restricted to in-frame clones and leaves out a portion. The repertoire holds about 230,000 clones, 65% to 90% seen once, with approximately 7.4% in the top ten. This TCR derives from a woman in her forties or fifties with acute or convalescent COVID-19. The source material was peripheral blood. The chain recombines TRBV5-4 with TRBJ1-2; TRBD1 might be the D (5 bases). The CDR3 DNA reads as TGTGCCAGCAGCCTGACAGACTATGGCTACACCTTC. This encodes CASSLTDYGYTF.